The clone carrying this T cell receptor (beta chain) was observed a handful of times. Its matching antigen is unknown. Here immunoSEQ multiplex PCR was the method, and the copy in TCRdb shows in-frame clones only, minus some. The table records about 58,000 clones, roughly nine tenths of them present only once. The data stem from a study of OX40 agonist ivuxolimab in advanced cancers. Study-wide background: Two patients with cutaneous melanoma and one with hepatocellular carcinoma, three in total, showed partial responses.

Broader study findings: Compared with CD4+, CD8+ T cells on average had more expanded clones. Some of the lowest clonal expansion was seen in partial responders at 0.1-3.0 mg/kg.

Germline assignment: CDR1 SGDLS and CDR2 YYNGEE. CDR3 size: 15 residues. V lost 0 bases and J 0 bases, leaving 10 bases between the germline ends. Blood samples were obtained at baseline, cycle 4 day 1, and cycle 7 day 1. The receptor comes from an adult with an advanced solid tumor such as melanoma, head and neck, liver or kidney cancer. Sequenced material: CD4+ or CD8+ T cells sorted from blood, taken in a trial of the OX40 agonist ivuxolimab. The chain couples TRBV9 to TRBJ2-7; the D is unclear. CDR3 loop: CASSVGQESSYEQYF. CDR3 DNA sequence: TGTGCCAGCAGCGTAGGCCAGGAGAGCTCCTACGAGCAGTACTTC.